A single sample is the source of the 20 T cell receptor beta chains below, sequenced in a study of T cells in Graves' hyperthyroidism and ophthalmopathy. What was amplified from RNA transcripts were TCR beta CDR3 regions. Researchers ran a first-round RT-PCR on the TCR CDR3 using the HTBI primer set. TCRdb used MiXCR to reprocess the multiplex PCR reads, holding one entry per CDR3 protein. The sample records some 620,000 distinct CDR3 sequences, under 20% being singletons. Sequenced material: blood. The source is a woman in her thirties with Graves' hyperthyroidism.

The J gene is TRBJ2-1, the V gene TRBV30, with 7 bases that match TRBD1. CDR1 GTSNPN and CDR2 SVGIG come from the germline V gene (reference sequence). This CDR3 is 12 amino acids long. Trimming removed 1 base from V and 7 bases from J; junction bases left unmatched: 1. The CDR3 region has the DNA TGTGCCTGGAGTGAACAGGGGAATGAGCAGTTCTTC. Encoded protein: CAWSEQGNEQFF.

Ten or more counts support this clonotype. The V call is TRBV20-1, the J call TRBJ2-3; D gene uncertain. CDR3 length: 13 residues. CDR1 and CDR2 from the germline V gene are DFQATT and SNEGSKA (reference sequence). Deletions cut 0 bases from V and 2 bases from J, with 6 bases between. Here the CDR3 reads CSARDVSTDTQYF. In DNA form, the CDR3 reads TGCAGTGCTAGAGATGTGTCCACAGATACGCAGTATTTT.

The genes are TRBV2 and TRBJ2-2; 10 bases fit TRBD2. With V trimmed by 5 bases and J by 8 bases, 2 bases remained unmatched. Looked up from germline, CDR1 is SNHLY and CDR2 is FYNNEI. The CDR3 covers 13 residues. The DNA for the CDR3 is TGTGCCAGCAGTCTAGCGGGAGAGGGGGAGCTGTTTTTT. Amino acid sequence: CASSLAGEGELFF.

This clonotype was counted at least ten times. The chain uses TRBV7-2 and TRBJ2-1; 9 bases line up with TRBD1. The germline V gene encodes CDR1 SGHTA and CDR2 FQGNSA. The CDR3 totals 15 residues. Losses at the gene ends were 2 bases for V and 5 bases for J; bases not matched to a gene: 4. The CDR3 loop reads CASSLRWDRDNEQFF. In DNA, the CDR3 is TGTGCCAGCAGCTTAAGGTGGGACAGGGACAATGAGCAGTTCTTC.

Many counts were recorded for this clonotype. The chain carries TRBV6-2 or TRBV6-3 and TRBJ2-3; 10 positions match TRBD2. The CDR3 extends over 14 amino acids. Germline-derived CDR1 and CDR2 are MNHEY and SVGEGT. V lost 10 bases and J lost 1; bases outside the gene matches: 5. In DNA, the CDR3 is TGTGCCACCGCGCTAGCGGGGGGCACAGATACGCAGTATTTT. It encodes CATALAGGTDTQYF.

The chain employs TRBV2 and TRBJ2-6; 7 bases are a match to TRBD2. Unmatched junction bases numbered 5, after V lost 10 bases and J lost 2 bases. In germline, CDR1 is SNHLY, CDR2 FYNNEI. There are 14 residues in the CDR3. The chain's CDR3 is CAIGGSAGANVLTF. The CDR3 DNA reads TGTGCCATCGGGGGGTCTGCTGGGGCCAACGTCCTGACTTTC.

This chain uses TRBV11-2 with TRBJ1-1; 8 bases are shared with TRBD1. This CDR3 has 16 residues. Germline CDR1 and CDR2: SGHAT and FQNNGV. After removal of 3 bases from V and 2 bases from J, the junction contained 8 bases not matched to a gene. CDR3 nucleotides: TGTGCCAGCAGCTTGGGACAGGCAAATGGCAACACTGAAGCTTTCTTT. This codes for CASSLGQANGNTEAFF.

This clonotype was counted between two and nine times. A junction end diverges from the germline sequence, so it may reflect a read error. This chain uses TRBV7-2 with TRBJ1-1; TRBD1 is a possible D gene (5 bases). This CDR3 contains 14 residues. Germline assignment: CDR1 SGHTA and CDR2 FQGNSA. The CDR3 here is CASSRGWGNTEASF. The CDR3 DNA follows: TGTGCCAGCAGCCGAGGATGGGGGAACACTGAAGCTTCCTTT.

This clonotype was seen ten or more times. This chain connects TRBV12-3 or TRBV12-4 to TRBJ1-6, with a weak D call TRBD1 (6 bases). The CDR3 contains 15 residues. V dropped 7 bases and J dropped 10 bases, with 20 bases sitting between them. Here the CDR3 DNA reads TGTGCCAGCAAAATAACCGGGACAAACAGGTCACCCCTCCACTTT. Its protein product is CASKITGTNRSPLHF.

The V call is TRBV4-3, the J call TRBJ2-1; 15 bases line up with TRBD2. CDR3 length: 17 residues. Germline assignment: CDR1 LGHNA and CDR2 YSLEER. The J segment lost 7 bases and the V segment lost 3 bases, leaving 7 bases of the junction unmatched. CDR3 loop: CASSQSWGTSGRNEQFF. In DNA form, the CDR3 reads TGCGCCAGCAGCCAGTCATGGGGGACTAGCGGGAGGAATGAGCAGTTCTTC.

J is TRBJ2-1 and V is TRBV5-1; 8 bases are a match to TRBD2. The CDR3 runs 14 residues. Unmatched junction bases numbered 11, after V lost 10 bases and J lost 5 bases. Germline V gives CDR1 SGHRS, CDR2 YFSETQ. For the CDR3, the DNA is TGCGCCGCCGGGGGGGGAACAACAAACAATGAGCAGTTCTTC. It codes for CAAGGGTTNNEQFF.

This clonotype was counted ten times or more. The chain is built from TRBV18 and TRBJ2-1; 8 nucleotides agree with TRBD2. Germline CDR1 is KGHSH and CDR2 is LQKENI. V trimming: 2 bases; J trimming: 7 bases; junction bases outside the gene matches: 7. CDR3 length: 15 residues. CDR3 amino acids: CASSPAWTSSNEQFF. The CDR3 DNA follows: TGTGCCAGCTCACCAGCTTGGACTAGCTCGAATGAGCAGTTCTTC.

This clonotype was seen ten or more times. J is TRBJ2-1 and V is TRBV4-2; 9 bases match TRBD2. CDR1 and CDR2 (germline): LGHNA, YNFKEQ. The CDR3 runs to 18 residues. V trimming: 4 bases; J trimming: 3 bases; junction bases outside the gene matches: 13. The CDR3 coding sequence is TGTGCCAGCAGCCCCAATGGGATAGCGGGAGTGGGCTACAATGAGCAGTTCTTC. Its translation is CASSPNGIAGVGYNEQFF.

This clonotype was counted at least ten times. The CDR3 reads CASSPRTSVKYNEQFF. CDR3 DNA: TGTGCCAGCAGTCCGCGGACTAGCGTAAAGTACAATGAGCAGTTCTTC. The chain uses TRBV12-3 or TRBV12-4 and TRBJ2-1; 9 bases map to TRBD2. The junction had 9 bases not matched to a gene; V was cut back by 5 bases and J by 4 bases. There are 16 residues in the CDR3.

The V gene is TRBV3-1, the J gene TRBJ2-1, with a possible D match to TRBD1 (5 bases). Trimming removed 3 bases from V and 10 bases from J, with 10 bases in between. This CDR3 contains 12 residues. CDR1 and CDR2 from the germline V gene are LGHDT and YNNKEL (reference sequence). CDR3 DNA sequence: TGTGCCAGCAGCCAGACCGACAGAGAGCAGTTCTTC. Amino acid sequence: CASSQTDREQFF.

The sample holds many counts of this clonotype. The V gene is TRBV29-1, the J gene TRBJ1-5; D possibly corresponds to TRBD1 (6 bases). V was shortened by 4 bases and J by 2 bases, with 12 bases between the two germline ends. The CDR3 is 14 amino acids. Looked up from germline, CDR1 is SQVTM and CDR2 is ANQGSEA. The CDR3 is CSVAQGTGNQPQHF. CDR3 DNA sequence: TGCAGCGTTGCACAGGGTACGGGCAATCAGCCCCAGCATTTT.

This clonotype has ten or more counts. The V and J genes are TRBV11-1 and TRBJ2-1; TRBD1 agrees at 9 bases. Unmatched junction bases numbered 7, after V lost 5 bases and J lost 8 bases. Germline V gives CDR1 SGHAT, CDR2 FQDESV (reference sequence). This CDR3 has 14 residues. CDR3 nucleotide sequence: TGTGCCAGCAGCCGACACAGGGGGCAGGATGAGCAGTTCTTC. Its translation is CASSRHRGQDEQFF.

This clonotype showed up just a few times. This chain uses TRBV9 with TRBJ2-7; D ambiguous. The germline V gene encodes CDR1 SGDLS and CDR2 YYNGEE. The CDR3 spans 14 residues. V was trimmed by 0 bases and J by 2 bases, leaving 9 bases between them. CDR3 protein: CASSVESNPYEQYF. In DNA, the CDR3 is TGTGCCAGCAGCGTAGAATCCAACCCCTACGAGCAGTACTTC.

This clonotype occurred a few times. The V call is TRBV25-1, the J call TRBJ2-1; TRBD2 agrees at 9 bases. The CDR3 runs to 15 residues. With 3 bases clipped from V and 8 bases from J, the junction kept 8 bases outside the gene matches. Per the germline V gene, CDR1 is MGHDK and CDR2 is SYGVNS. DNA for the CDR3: TGTGCCAGCAGTGAGCGGCAGCGGGGGGAGGATGAGCAGTTCTTC. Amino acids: CASSERQRGEDEQFF.

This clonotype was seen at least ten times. The CDR3 nucleotides read TGTGCCTGGAGTGTAGGGGGGCCTCAGCCCCAGCATTTT. Translation gives CAWSVGGPQPQHF. The chain combines TRBV30 with TRBJ1-5; D perhaps matches TRBD1 (6 bases). CDR3 length: 13 residues. Trimming removed 0 bases from V and 6 bases from J, with 9 bases in between. Germline V gene data show CDR1 as GTSNPN and CDR2 as SVGIG (reference sequence).